This T cell receptor beta chain emerged from a study of vaccination and CD4 T cells after COVID-19. Study details: For post-vaccine samples, collection took place a median roughly 72 days after dose two, ranging from 14 to 241. Control cultures used a CEFX viral epitope pool, an HIV-1 Nef peptide pool, or no peptide. General study results and limits: Vaccine-specific clones numbering 304 of 307 showed spike mono-reactivity in convalescent patients.

Cultured CD4+ T-cell DNA underwent Oncomine TCR Beta short-read sequencing. MiXCR, applied by TCRdb to the PCR reads, yields one record per CDR3 protein. The sample has 17,000 or so distinct CDR3 sequences; more than 50% are singletons. Treatment: roughly 11-day PBMC culture with coronavirus spike peptide pools or control peptides (ViraFEST assay). With V trimmed by 7 bases and J by 5 bases, 11 bases remained unmatched. Germline V gene lookup returns CDR1 SGHTA and CDR2 FQGNSA. The CDR3 runs to 16 residues. Concerning this clonotype: The target antigen is unknown.

The TCR was taken from a human donor who had recovered from COVID-19. The chain joins TRBV7-2 to TRBJ2-5, with TRBD2 matching over 12 bases. The sample taken for sequencing was CD4+ T cells from blood, cultured in vitro. DNA for the CDR3: TGTGCCAGCACTGTGACTAGCGGGAGTCGGGGGGAGACCCAGTACTTC. Translating it yields CASTVTSGSRGETQYF.